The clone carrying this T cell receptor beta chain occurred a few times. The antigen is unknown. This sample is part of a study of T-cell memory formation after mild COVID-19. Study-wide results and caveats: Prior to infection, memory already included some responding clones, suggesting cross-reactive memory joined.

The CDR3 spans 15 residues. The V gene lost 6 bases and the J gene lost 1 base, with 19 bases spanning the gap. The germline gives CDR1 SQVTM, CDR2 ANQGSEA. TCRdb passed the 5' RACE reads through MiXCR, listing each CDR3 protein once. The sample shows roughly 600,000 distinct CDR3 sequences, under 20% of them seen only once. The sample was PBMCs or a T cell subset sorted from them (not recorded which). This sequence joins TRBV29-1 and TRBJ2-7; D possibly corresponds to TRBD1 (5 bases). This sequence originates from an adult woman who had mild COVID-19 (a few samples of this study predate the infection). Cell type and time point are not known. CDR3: CSVRDEDIPSYEQYF. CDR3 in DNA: TGCAGCGTCCGAGACGAGGACATCCCATCCTACGAGCAGTACTTC.